Shown below are 12 T cell receptor beta chains from a single sample sequenced in a study of read filtering for tumor transcriptome and immune sequencing. The library was built from around 0.4 ug RNA with molecular barcoded adaptors for alpha/delta and beta/gamma chains. TCRdb reprocessed the reads via MiXCR and lists one record per CDR3 protein. The sample holds roughly 60,000 distinct CDR3 sequences; more than 20% are singletons and the top ten take 15% to 20%. Material for sequencing was a population of CD138-negative cells sorted from bone marrow. These receptor sequences come from a donor aged 40 or over with multiple myeloma.

The chain recombines TRBV20-1 with TRBJ2-7; D possibly uses TRBD1 or TRBD2 (7 bases each). Germline V lookup: CDR1 DFQATT, CDR2 SNEGSKA (reference sequence). The CDR3 spans 15 residues. Trimming left V 5 bases short and J 0 bases short, with 17 bases between. The CDR3 loop reads CSAPGGRQGSYEQYF. The DNA for the CDR3 is TGCAGTGCTCCAGGCGGGAGACAGGGCTCCTACGAGCAGTACTTC.

This clonotype was seen at least ten times. This chain connects TRBV27 to TRBJ2-5; D remains ambiguous. V was shortened by 3 bases and J by 2 bases, with 10 bases between the two germline ends. Germline-derived CDR1 and CDR2 are MNHEY and SMNVEV (reference sequence). CDR3 size: 14 residues. This CDR3 reads CASSFFGPQETQYF. CDR3 DNA sequence: TGTGCCAGCAGTTTCTTCGGGCCGCAAGAGACCCAGTACTTC.

The chain has TRBV6-5 and TRBJ2-7; possibly TRBD1 or TRBD2 for D (5 bases each). The length of the CDR3 is 14 residues. CDR1 and CDR2 from the germline V gene are MNHEY and SVGAGI. The germline V and J ends were trimmed by 6 bases and 6 bases, with 18 bases remaining between them. The CDR3 nucleotides read TGTGCCAGCAGAGTTTCTCGGGGCCCTTGCGAGCAGTACTTC. It specifies CASRVSRGPCEQYF.

J is TRBJ2-2 and V is TRBV5-1; possibly TRBD2 for D (6 bases). Germline V gives CDR1 SGHRS, CDR2 YFSETQ. V was shortened by 0 bases and J by 7 bases, with 13 bases between the two germline ends. The CDR3 spans 15 residues. The chain's CDR3 is CASSLAGGSNGELFF. In DNA, the CDR3 is TGCGCCAGCAGCTTGGCCGGGGGTTCAAACGGGGAGCTGTTTTTT.

This clonotype was recorded a few times. The chain couples TRBV29-1 to TRBJ1-3, with a weak D call TRBD1 (6 bases). CDR1 is SQVTM and CDR2 is ANQGSEA in the germline V gene. The CDR3 is 13 amino acids. With 6 bases removed from V and 0 bases from J, the gap between germline ends came to 9 bases. CDR3 sequence reads: CSVWTDSGNTIYF. The CDR3 nucleotides are TGCAGCGTGTGGACAGACTCTGGAAACACCATATATTTT.

This clonotype was counted many times. The genes are TRBV27 and TRBJ2-1; 7 bases agree with TRBD2. The CDR3 covers 14 residues. V lost 4 bases to trimming and J lost 4 bases; unmatched junction nucleotides: 4. Germline V CDR1 and CDR2: MNHEY, SMNVEV (reference sequence). CDR3: CASSSLAVYNEQFF. CDR3 nucleotides: TGTGCCAGCAGTTCTCTAGCGGTTTACAATGAGCAGTTCTTC.

The genes are TRBV2 and TRBJ2-1; the D is unclear. This CDR3 contains 11 residues. Germline CDR1 and CDR2: SNHLY and FYNNEI. CDR3 region: CASERVTEQFF. CDR3 nucleotides: TGTGCAAGCGAAAGAGTTACGGAGCAGTTCTTC. Combining the CDR3 with reference TRBV2 and TRBJ2-1 gives the whole variable domain EPEVTQTPSHQVTQMGQEVILRCVPISNHLYFYWYRQILGQKVEFLVSFYNNEISEKSEIFDDQFSVERPDGSNFTLKIRSTKLEDSAMYFCASERVTEQFFGPGTRLTVL.

This clonotype was recorded at least ten times. The genes are TRBV4-1 and TRBJ1-1; D perhaps matches TRBD1 (5 bases). The V and J ends lost 4 bases and 5 bases respectively, with 17 bases between them. The CDR3 runs to 15 residues. The germline CDR1 and CDR2 sequences are MGHRA and YSYEKL. The DNA of the CDR3 is TGCGCCAGCAGCCGGAATAGGGGATTGGAGACTGAAGCTTTCTTT. The encoded protein is CASSRNRGLETEAFF.

This clonotype was counted between two and nine times. The chain employs TRBV23-1 and TRBJ2-3; no definite D call. TRBV23-1 is treated as an ORF (open reading frame) with a function not yet certain. The germline V and J ends were trimmed by 1 base and 4 bases, with 18 bases remaining between them. The CDR3 extends over 17 amino acids. This CDR3 reads CASSQFPSLYRADTQYF. DNA of the CDR3: TGCGCCAGCAGTCAATTCCCTTCGCTATACCGGGCAGATACGCAGTATTTT.

The chain carries TRBV20-1 and TRBJ2-3, with D perhaps being TRBD1 or TRBD2 (6 bases each). Germline CDR1 is DFQATT and CDR2 is SNEGSKA (reference sequence). V dropped 1 base and J dropped 4 bases, with 12 bases sitting between them. This CDR3 comprises 14 residues. The CDR3 loop reads CSARGGAGSDTQYF. The CDR3 DNA is TGCAGTGCTAGAGGGGGGGCCGGATCAGATACGCAGTATTTT.

Of note for this clonotype: Compared with germline, one end of the junction differs, possibly owing to a read error. The chain recombines TRBV28 with TRBJ2-3; D is unclear. Germline lookup yields CDR1 MDHEN and CDR2 SYDVKM. The CDR3 has 11 amino acids. DNA of the CDR3: TGTACCAGCAGTTCGGGAGATACGCAGTATTTT. Its protein product is CTSSSGDTQYF.

This clonotype has ten or more counts. This chain links TRBV12-3 or TRBV12-4 with TRBJ2-1, with TRBD1 as a possible D gene (6 bases). CDR3 length: 15 residues. V was shortened by 5 bases and J by 5 bases, with 16 bases between the two germline ends. This CDR3 reads CASSLRDTDHNEQFF. The DNA of the CDR3 is TGTGCCAGCAGTCTCCGGGACACGGACCACAATGAGCAGTTCTTC.